Listed here is a single T cell receptor (beta chain). Its antigen remains unidentified. The sample comes from a study of response to subunit inactivated influenza vaccine. TCRdb reprocessed the RT-PCR reads with MiXCR, giving one entry per CDR3 protein. Of about 650,000 distinct CDR3 sequences in the sample, around 13% were seen once. Study observations and caveats: After each seasonal influenza vaccination, few new T cells are recruited, the authors suggested.

Deletions cut 3 bases from V and 3 bases from J, with 13 bases between. The CDR3 length is 15 residues. CDR1 and CDR2 from the germline V gene are SGHRS and YFSETQ. V gene TRBV5-1 combines with J gene TRBJ2-1; D may match TRBD1 or TRBD2 (5 bases each). Material: PBMCs from blood, obtained 14 to 15 days before vaccination. The TCR comes from a man in his fifties or sixties who received an inactivated influenza vaccine. CDR3 in amino acids: CASSWAGTNYNEQFF. In DNA form, the CDR3 reads TGCGCCAGCAGCTGGGCCGGGACCAACTACAATGAGCAGTTCTTC. Using reference TRBV5-1 and TRBJ2-1 for the parts outside the CDR3, the full variable domain is KAGVTQTPRYLIKTRGQQVTLSCSPISGHRSVSWYQQTPGQGLQFLFEYFSETQRNKGNFPGRFSGRQFSNSRSEMNVSTLELGDSALYLCASSWAGTNYNEQFFGPGTRLTVL.